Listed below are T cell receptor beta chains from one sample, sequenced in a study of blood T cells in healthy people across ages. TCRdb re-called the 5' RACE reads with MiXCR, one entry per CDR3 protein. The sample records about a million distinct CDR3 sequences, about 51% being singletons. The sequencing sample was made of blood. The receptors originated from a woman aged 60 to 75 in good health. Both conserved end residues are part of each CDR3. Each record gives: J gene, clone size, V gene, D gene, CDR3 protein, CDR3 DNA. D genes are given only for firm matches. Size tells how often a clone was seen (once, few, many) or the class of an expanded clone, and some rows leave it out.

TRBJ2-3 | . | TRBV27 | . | CASSFGRTEVSTDTQYF | TGTGCCAGCAGTTTTGGCCGGACAGAGGTTAGCACAGATACGCAGTATTTT
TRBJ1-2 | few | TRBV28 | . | CASSPRTAYYGYTF | TGTGCCAGCAGCCCCCGAACAGCATACTATGGCTACACCTTC
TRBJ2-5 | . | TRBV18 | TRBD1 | CASSPNRDRGNRQYF | TGTGCCAGCTCACCTAACCGGGACAGGGGGAATCGGCAGTACTTC
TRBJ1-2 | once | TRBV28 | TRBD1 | CASSFAQGALGYTF | TGTGCCAGCAGTTTTGCCCAGGGGGCGCTTGGCTACACCTTC
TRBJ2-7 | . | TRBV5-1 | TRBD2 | CASSLGGLVGGREQYF | TGCGCCAGCAGCTTGGGAGGACTAGTGGGAGGTCGCGAGCAGTACTTC
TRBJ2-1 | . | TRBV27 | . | CASSLKVAGYNEQFF | TGTGCCAGCAGTTTAAAGGTAGCTGGATATAATGAGCAGTTCTTC
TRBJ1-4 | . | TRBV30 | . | CAWGQSRNEKLFF | TGTGCCTGGGGACAGAGTCGTAATGAAAAACTGTTTTTT
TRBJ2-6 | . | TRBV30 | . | CAWSRGRPGANVLTF | TGTGCCTGGAGTAGAGGGCGTCCTGGGGCCAACGTCCTGACTTTC
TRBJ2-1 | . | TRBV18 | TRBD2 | CASSPAGVPYNEQFF | TGTGCCAGCTCACCAGCGGGAGTGCCGTACAATGAGCAGTTCTTC
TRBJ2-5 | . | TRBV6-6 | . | CASSDTAGLEQYF | TGTGCCAGCAGTGACACCGCTGGGTTAGAGCAGTACTTC
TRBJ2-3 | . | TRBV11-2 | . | CASSSTGFTDTQYF | TGTGCCAGCAGCAGTACAGGGTTCACAGATACGCAGTATTTT
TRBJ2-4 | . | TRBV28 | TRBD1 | CASLQGTKNIQYF | TGTGCCAGCCTACAGGGGACCAAAAACATTCAGTACTTC
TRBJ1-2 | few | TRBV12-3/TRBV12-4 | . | CASSSFEGGYTF | TGTGCCAGCAGTTCGTTTGAGGGTGGCTACACCTTC
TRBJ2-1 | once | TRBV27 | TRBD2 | CASSRTGTSAYNEQFF | TGTGCCAGCAGTCGAACAGGGACTAGCGCCTACAATGAGCAGTTCTTC
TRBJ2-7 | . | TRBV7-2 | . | CASSLSPRGLPGEQYF | TGTGCCAGCAGCTTAAGTCCGCGGGGGCTCCCTGGCGAGCAGTACTTC
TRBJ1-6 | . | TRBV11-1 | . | CASSLATSRDARKANNSPLHF | TGTGCCAGCAGCTTAGCTACGTCAAGGGATGCTCGGAAAGCTAATAATTCACCCCTCCACTTT
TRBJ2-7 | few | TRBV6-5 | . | CVCRGRDIAYEQYF | TGTGTCTGCCGGGGGCGGGACATTGCGTATGAGCAGTACTTC
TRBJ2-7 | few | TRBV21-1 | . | CADRTGCYYEQYF | TGTGCAGACCGCACGGGTTGTTACTACGAGCAGTACTTC